This T cell receptor (beta chain) was sequenced during a study of cytomegalovirus exposure and HLA in healthy donors (dated by TCRdb to the late 2010s). Context from the whole study: A later analysis indicated that the 95 to 150 validation repertoires were generated on the platform also employed for the approximately 700 repertoires of the first cohort. The study aimed to test whether signatures of past pathogen exposure could be identified by cataloging public T cell receptors. A separate validation cohort of 100 to 150 different subjects was used in addition to the approximately 670-subject first cohort. To predict cytomegalovirus infection status, the study brought together high-throughput TCR immunosequencing, statistical association of individual TCRs with disease status, and machine learning.

Donors formed part of the validation cohort, which comprised 120 subjects and was distinct from the first cohort of some 700 subjects. The CDR3, cysteine through phenylalanine, is 12 amino acids long. Left in the record is the CDR3 DNA by itself, 36 bases read in frame from the first base. V is cut by 2 bases and J by 4 bases, and the space between the germline ends is 8 bases. Looking up the germline V gene (reference sequence) yields CDR1 GTSNPN and CDR2 SVGIG. On this clone itself: The antigen it recognizes is unknown. Base qualities are not recorded, but no much larger clone differs from it by a single base.

Library preparation employed the immunoSEQ multiplex PCR assay. In the source study's methods: To diagnose cytomegalovirus status from the catalog of TCR beta chain sequences, a statistical classification framework was built. TCRdb holds this immuneACCESS table with in-frame rearrangements only. Some clones are missing; in checked studies, unresolved V genes explain under half, and the rest has no known cause. V and J calls and clone size follow that table, whereas D and trimming were derived from the DNA. The sample records more than 70,000 clones, 94% of which are singletons. Of the sample, about 0.93% falls within the top ten clones. Overall study outcomes, separate from this receptor: In a later analysis, TCRs clustered in the first cohort were found to also tend to co-occur in the 100 to 150 validation repertoires, with around 94% of cluster scores above 0. The study gave a list of 150 to 200 TCR beta chains associated with cytomegalovirus. In vitro tests confirmed that three of the cytomegalovirus-associated TCR beta chains recognize cytomegalovirus antigens. Most TCR sequences were seen in very few donors, while some public TCRs were found in many individuals. The authors suggested that the approach could potentially be generalized to other disease states and immunological phenotypes. The classifier was reported to diagnose cytomegalovirus status with high specificity and sensitivity in both the original and validation cohorts. A later analysis lacked HLA typing for the validation cohort, so it scored co-occurrence in that cohort across all 120 or so repertoires.

The specimen sequenced was PBMCs. This receptor chain uses TRBV30 and TRBJ1-2; the best D guess is TRBD1, with 5 bases matching. The origin of this receptor is a woman under 30 in good health and CMV-seronegative. The bases read TGTGCCTGGAGTAGGGGCGGCTATGGCTACACCTTC. Its protein is CAWSRGGYGYTF.